The 27 T cell receptor beta chains below were found in one sample sequenced in a study of blood T cell repertoires in COVID-19. Measured with immunoSEQ multiplex PCR; TCRdb has only the in-frame clones, and not every one. Among 200,000 or so clones listed, 70% to 90% were seen once. The specimen sequenced was peripheral blood. The receptors shown here come from a woman between 50 and 59 years old with acute or convalescent COVID-19.

The chain links TRBV29-1 to TRBJ2-5; 11 nucleotides line up with TRBD2. Germline V gives CDR1 SQVTM, CDR2 ANQGSEA. The CDR3 consists of 16 residues. J lost 5 bases, V lost 3 bases, and 11 bases had no gene match. CDR3 amino acids: CSVEAGTSGLWETQYF. The CDR3, as DNA: TGCAGCGTTGAGGCGGGGACTAGCGGACTGTGGGAGACCCAGTACTTC.

This rearrangement joins TRBV6-2 or TRBV6-3 to TRBJ1-2, with D possibly being TRBD1 (5 bases). V gave up 6 bases and J gave up 0 bases, with 20 bases separating them. Germline CDR1 and CDR2: MNHEY and SVGEGT. The CDR3 has 17 residues. DNA for the CDR3: TGTGCCAGCAGCCGAGACAGTTTAGCCCGACCTAACTATGGCTACACCTTC. Translating gives CASSRDSLARPNYGYTF.

This chain uses TRBV3-1 (or the pseudogene TRBV3-2) with TRBJ2-3; D is possibly TRBD2 (6 bases). The CDR3 loop spans 14 amino acids. V shed 1 base and J shed 2 bases, with 7 bases lying between them. Germline V lookup: CDR1 LGHDT, CDR2 YNNKEL (reference sequence). CDR3 region: CASSQAGATDTQYF. The CDR3 nucleotides read TGTGCCAGCAGCCAAGCGGGAGCCACAGATACGCAGTATTTT.

The rearrangement uses TRBV12-3 or TRBV12-4 and TRBJ2-3; no clear D gene. This CDR3 is 11 amino acids long. V was clipped by 9 bases and J by 3 bases, with 7 bases between them. The CDR3 sequence is CASSRTDTQYF. In DNA, the CDR3 is TGTGCCAGTTCTCGGACAGATACGCAGTATTTT.

This clone was counted a single time. The chain has TRBV7-2 and TRBJ1-5; D call uncertain. The CDR3 extends over 13 amino acids. The V and J ends lost 0 bases and 4 bases respectively, with 4 bases between them. CDR1 and CDR2 (germline): SGHTA, FQGNSA. The CDR3 protein is CASSLAENQPQHF. The CDR3 DNA follows: TGTGCCAGCAGCTTAGCGGAGAATCAGCCCCAGCATTTT.

The CDR3 coding sequence is TGTGCCAGCGGGAGGGACAGGGTCACTGAAGCTTTCTTT. It is translated as CASGRDRVTEAFF. The chain recombines TRBV7-2 with TRBJ1-1; 9 nucleotides match TRBD1. Germline V gene lookup returns CDR1 SGHTA and CDR2 FQGNSA. The CDR3 consists of 13 residues. V shed 8 bases and J 4 bases; nucleotides not matched to a gene: 5.

This clone was seen more than once but under ten times. The chain employs TRBV7-2 and TRBJ1-5; 10 bases agree with TRBD1. The ends lost 6 bases at V and 4 bases at J; junction bases unmatched: 3. The CDR3 loop spans 14 amino acids. The germline V gene encodes CDR1 SGHTA and CDR2 FQGNSA. The CDR3 is CASSLDRGNQPQHF. CDR3 coding DNA: TGTGCCAGCAGTTTGGACAGGGGGAATCAGCCCCAGCATTTT.

The chain joins TRBV12-3 or TRBV12-4 to TRBJ1-2, with no clear D. Deletions cut 3 bases from V and 6 bases from J, with 8 bases between. The CDR3 runs 12 residues. The CDR3 DNA reads TGTGCCAGCAGTTTGGGAGGGAATGGCTACACCTTC. Protein sequence: CASSLGGNGYTF.

The chain couples TRBV6-6 to TRBJ2-7, with 10 positions matching TRBD1. CDR3 length: 14 amino acids. Losses at the gene ends were 6 bases for V and 7 bases for J; bases not matched to a gene: 9. Germline loops: CDR1 MNHNY, CDR2 SVGAGI (reference sequence). The CDR3 bases are TGTGCCAGCAGGCCCCCAGGGACAGGGGTAGAGCAGTACTTC. This codes for CASRPPGTGVEQYF.

V usage is TRBV21-1 and J usage is TRBJ2-2; TRBD1 reflects the table's D call only, with no check against the DNA. TRBV21-1 represents a pseudogene. This CDR3 has 14 residues. DNA of the CDR3: TGTGCCAGCAGCAGGGGGCGCTTCACCGGGGAGCTGTTTTTT. Translating gives CASSRGRFTGELFF.

The rearrangement uses TRBV11-3 and TRBJ2-1, with TRBD2 matching 9 bases. Losses at the gene ends were 5 bases for V and 3 bases for J; bases not matched to a gene: 5. The CDR3 extends over 15 amino acids. The germline CDR1 and CDR2 sequences are SGHNT and YENEEA. CDR3 nucleotides: TGTGCCAGCAGCCAAGCGGGGGGCCTCTACAATGAGCAGTTCTTC. This encodes CASSQAGGLYNEQFF.

V and J are TRBV12-5 and TRBJ2-1; TRBD2 agrees at 9 bases. This CDR3 is built from 15 residues. Germline-derived CDR1 and CDR2 are LGHNT and FRNRAP. With 1 base clipped from V and 7 bases from J, the junction kept 5 bases outside the gene matches. The CDR3 is CASGLGLAVRNEQFF. CDR3 DNA sequence: TGTGCTAGTGGTTTGGGACTAGCGGTCCGGAATGAGCAGTTCTTC.

This chain connects TRBV6-5 to TRBJ1-1; D perhaps matches TRBD1 (5 bases). Germline-derived CDR1 and CDR2 are MNHEY and SVGAGI. The V end was cut by 0 bases, the J end by 5 bases, with 16 bases between. The CDR3 loop spans 16 amino acids. The CDR3 region has the DNA TGTGCCAGCAGTTACTCGGGGAACAGGATGGGGACTGAAGCTTTCTTT. This encodes CASSYSGNRMGTEAFF.

This clone was seen once. The V call is TRBV18, the J call TRBJ2-5; D is possibly TRBD2 (6 bases). Germline V gene lookup returns CDR1 KGHSH and CDR2 LQKENI. V was trimmed by 2 bases and J by 1 base, leaving 17 bases between them. The CDR3 has 17 amino acids. Here the CDR3 DNA reads TGTGCCAGCTCACCATTTCCCGCAGGCGGGATCCAAGAGACCCAGTACTTC. This sequence encodes CASSPFPAGGIQETQYF.

J is TRBJ2-3 and V is TRBV2, with 8 bases fitting TRBD2. The germline CDR1 and CDR2 sequences are SNHLY and FYNNEI. This CDR3 is 14 amino acids long. After removal of 10 bases from V and 4 bases from J, the junction contained 10 bases not matched to a gene. Here the CDR3 reads CATREGVRADTQYF. CDR3 coding DNA: TGTGCCACTCGGGAGGGAGTAAGGGCAGATACGCAGTATTTT.

The rearrangement uses TRBV25-1 and TRBJ2-3; D is uncertain. Trimming shortened V by 6 bases and J by 0 bases, and 13 bases separated the two germline ends. CDR1 is MGHDK, CDR2 SYGVNS, per germline. The CDR3 has 15 residues. The DNA of the CDR3 is TGTGCCAGCAGGGCCACCAGGTCTAGCACAGATACGCAGTATTTT. Amino acids: CASRATRSSTDTQYF.

The rearrangement links TRBV6-5 to TRBJ1-1; D gene ambiguous. Trimming took off 10 bases at V and 3 bases at J, with 15 bases between the two ends. Germline V lookup: CDR1 MNHEY, CDR2 SVGAGI. This CDR3 is built from 13 residues. Written as DNA, the CDR3 is TGTGCCATCCCCGGGAAGGACTACACTGAAGCTTTCTTT. This sequence encodes CAIPGKDYTEAFF.

V gene TRBV10-3 combines with J gene TRBJ2-7, with a tentative D call TRBD2 (6 bases). Germline CDR1 is ENHRY and CDR2 is SYGVKD. This CDR3 contains 14 residues. V lost 7 bases and J 0 bases, leaving 13 bases between the germline ends. The CDR3 nucleotides are TGTGCCATCAAAGCGGACGGGAGCTCCTACGAGCAGTACTTC. This codes for CAIKADGSSYEQYF.

A few counts support this clone. CDR3 protein: CASSPDRVVKGSPLHF. CDR3 nucleotides: TGTGCCAGCAGCCCCGACAGGGTGGTTAAAGGTTCACCCCTCCACTTT. The chain couples TRBV11-2 to TRBJ1-6; 7 nucleotides agree with TRBD1. V was clipped by 5 bases and J by 9 bases; unmatched bases: 13. Germline V lookup: CDR1 SGHAT, CDR2 FQNNGV. The length of the CDR3 is 16 residues.

Comment on this clone: Sequence at one end of the junction differs from germline and may be a read error. The CDR3 protein is CSVEAGAFNEQFF. The DNA for the CDR3 is TGCAGCGTCGAAGCGGGAGCGTTCAATGAGCAGTTCTTC. The chain joins TRBV29-1 to TRBJ2-1; 8 positions agree with TRBD2. Germline V CDR1 and CDR2: SQVTM, ANQGSEA. The CDR3 has 13 amino acids.

The V call is TRBV19, the J call TRBJ1-4, with 9 positions matching TRBD1. Germline V CDR1 and CDR2: LNHDA, SQIVND (reference sequence). This CDR3 spans 15 amino acids. V lost 5 bases to trimming and J lost 5 bases; unmatched junction nucleotides: 6. CDR3 in amino acids: CASSQRTGANEKLFF. The CDR3 DNA reads as TGTGCCAGTAGTCAACGGACAGGGGCGAATGAAAAACTGTTTTTT.

The V and J genes are TRBV7-9 and TRBJ1-2; D is uncertain. The V gene's germline CDR1 is SEHNR and CDR2 FQNEAQ (reference sequence). The CDR3 is made up of 13 amino acids. V gave up 5 bases and J gave up 9 bases, with 16 bases separating them. The CDR3 DNA reads as TGTGCCAGCAGCCCGGGGATTGTGTTGAGCTACACCTTC. Amino acid sequence: CASSPGIVLSYTF. Drawing the rest from reference TRBV7-9 and TRBJ1-2, the complete variable domain is DTGVSQNPRHKITKRGQNVTFRCDPISEHNRLYWYRQTLGQGPEFLTYFQNEAQLEKSRLLSDRFSAERPKGSFSTLEIQRTEQGDSAMYLCASSPGIVLSYTFGSGTRLTVV.

The chain employs TRBV24-1 and TRBJ2-2; perhaps TRBD1 as D (6 bases). The CDR3 sequence is 14 residues long. V gave up 8 bases and J gave up 5 bases, with 14 bases separating them. From germline, CDR1 is KGHDR and CDR2 SFDVKD. For the CDR3, the DNA is TGTGCCACCACAACAGGGCAGGGGACCGGGGAGCTGTTTTTT. Its translation is CATTTGQGTGELFF.

The chain carries TRBV6-5 and TRBJ1-5; TRBD1 might be the D (6 bases). Trimming took 4 bases from V and 2 from J, leaving 15 bases between them. CDR3 length: 16 amino acids. Germline lookup yields CDR1 MNHEY and CDR2 SVGAGI. The CDR3 nucleotides read TGTGCCAGCAGTTCCTTAGGGGGTTCTGGCAATCAGCCCCAGCATTTT. This encodes CASSSLGGSGNQPQHF.

For the CDR3, the DNA is TGTGCCAGCAGCTTAGAAAAACAGAGGGCCATGGGGGAGACCCAGTACTTC. Amino acid sequence: CASSLEKQRAMGETQYF. The chain links TRBV7-6 to TRBJ2-5, with a weak D call TRBD2 (5 bases). This CDR3 spans 17 amino acids. Trimming cost V 1 base and J 5 bases, with 20 bases left between them. Germline loops: CDR1 SGHVS, CDR2 FNYEAQ.

The V gene is TRBV30, the J gene TRBJ1-4; a possible D gene is TRBD1 (6 bases). This CDR3 comprises 12 residues. The germline V and J ends were trimmed by 5 bases and 10 bases, with 14 bases remaining between them. Germline CDR1 GTSNPN, CDR2 SVGIG (reference sequence). CDR3 DNA: TGTGCCTGGGGGGGGCAGGGAGGAAAACTGTTTTTT. Encoded protein: CAWGGQGGKLFF.

The gene calls are TRBV4-3 and TRBJ2-3; D might be TRBD2 (5 bases). Germline V gene lookup returns CDR1 LGHNA and CDR2 YSLEER. Trimming took 0 bases from V and 5 from J, leaving 9 bases between them. The CDR3 contains 14 residues. The CDR3 region is CASSQEFAGDTQYF. DNA of the CDR3: TGCGCCAGCAGCCAAGAATTCGCGGGAGATACGCAGTATTTT.